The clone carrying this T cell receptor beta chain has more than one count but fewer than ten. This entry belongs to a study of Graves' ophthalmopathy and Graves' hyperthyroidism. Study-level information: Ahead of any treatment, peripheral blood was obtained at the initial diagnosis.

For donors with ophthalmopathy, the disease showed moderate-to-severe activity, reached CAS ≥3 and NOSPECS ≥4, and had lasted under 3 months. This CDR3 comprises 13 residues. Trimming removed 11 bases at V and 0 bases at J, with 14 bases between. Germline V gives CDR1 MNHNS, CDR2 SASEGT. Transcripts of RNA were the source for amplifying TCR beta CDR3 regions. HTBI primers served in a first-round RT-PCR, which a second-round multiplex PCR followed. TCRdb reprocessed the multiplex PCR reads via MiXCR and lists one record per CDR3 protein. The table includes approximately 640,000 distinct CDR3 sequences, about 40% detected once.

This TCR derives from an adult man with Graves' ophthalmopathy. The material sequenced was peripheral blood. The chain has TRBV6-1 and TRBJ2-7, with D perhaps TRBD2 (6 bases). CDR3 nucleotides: TGTGCCGCCCCGGGACTGAGCTCCTACGAGCAGTACTTC. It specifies CAAPGLSSYEQYF.